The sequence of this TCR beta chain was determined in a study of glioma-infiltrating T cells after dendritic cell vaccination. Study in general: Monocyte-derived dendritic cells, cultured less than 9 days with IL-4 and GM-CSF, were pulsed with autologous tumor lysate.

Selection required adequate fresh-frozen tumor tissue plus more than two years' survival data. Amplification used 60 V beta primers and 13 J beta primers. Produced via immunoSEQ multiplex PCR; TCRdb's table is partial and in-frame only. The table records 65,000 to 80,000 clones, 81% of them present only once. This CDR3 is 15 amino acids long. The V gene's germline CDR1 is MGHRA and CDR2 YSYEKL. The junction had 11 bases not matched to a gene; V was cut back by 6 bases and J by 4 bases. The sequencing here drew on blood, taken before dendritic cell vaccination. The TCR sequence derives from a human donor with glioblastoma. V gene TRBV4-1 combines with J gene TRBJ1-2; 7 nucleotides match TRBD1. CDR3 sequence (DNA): TGCGCCAGCAGACAACGGGACAGCATACTCTATGGCTACACCTTC. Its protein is CASRQRDSILYGYTF.